This T cell receptor beta chain was profiled in a study of blood T cell repertoires in COVID-19 (dated by TCRdb to 2018 to 2020). For the study in its entirety: Collaborator samples came from the United States, Italy and Spain and covered acute and convalescent phases of COVID-19. The material from the prospective study consisted of cDNA or gDNA derived from T cells, B-cell-depleted T cells, or PBMCs. Subjects who had been exposed to COVID-19, were actively infected with it, or had recovered from it provided the deeply sampled blood TCRbeta repertoires that made up the dataset. The repertoires were released in a freely available public database intended as a resource for research on the immune response to SARS-CoV-2. Samples were obtained from the ongoing ImmuneRACE study (first 160 participants) and from 1,000 to 1,500 subjects provided by 6 global collaborators. Nearly every sample came with metadata listing a de-identified subject ID, COVID-19 status, age in years and sex. HLA class I and class II types, where available, came from metadata supplied by the sample provider rather than from assay-based typing. General study outcomes and caveats: The amount of clinical and demographic metadata varied by source and participant and was provided uncurated.

TCRbeta CDR3 regions were amplified from genomic DNA by means of the immunoSEQ Assay, a bias-controlled multiplex PCR. On the study's bioinformatics: Nucleated cell counts per sample were estimated from amplification of reference gene primers within the assay. Sequence reads were collapsed and filtered to measure the absolute abundance of every unique TCRbeta CDR3 rearrangement. For each sample, productive Simpson clonality was calculated as the square root of Simpson's diversity index over productive rearrangements. Drawn from immuneACCESS, this table holds only the in-frame rearrangements with V and J called that TCRdb kept. Clones are partly lost; checked studies trace under half to an unresolved V gene and leave the rest unexplained. V, J and clone size derive from that table, while D and trimming were established from the DNA sequence. The sample includes about 84,000 clones, with nearly 95% observed a single time. The ten top clones hold almost 4.5% of the sample.

Concerning this clone: Its antigen remains unidentified. Qualities for individual bases were not recorded, and no much larger clone is one base off.

Whole blood was collected in K2EDTA tubes by collaborating institutions according to the institutions' own protocols. Collaborator samples were shipped for TCRbeta analysis as frozen whole blood, isolated PBMCs, or DNA extracted from either sample type. CDR1 is given as SGHVS and CDR2 as FQNEAQ, both from the germline V gene. Reading from cysteine to phenylalanine, the CDR3 counts 15 amino acids. Of the read, only the CDR3 DNA is kept; its 45 bases are in frame from base 1. The V end gives up 4 bases and the J end 5 bases, leaving 10 bases in the junction not matched to a gene. The material sequenced was peripheral blood. This sequence uses TRBV7-8 and TRBJ2-5, with 7 bases in between that match TRBD2. This clonotype originated in a human donor with active COVID-19. The donor label of this sample is uncertain. The nucleotides are TGTGCCAGCAGCTCCTCTAGGGTGGGAGGGGAGACCCAGTACTTC. Its translation is CASSSSRVGGETQYF. Supplemented by the reference TRBV7-8 and TRBJ2-5 proteins around the CDR3, the complete variable domain is GAGVSQSPRYKVAKRGQDVALRCDPISGHVSLFWYQQALGQGPEFLTYFQNEAQLDKSGLPSDRFFAERPEGSVSTLKIQRTQQEDSAVYLCASSSSRVGGETQYFGPGTRLLVL.